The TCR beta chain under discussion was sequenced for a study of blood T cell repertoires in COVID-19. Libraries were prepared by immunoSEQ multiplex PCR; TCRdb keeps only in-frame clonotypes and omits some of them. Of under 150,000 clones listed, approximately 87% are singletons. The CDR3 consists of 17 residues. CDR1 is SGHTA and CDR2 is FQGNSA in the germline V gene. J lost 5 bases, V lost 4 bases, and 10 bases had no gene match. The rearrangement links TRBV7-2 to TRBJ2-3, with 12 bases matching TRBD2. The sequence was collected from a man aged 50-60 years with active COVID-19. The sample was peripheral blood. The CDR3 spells CASSSLGLAGPQDTQYF. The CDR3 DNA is TGTGCCAGCAGCTCCCTAGGACTAGCGGGGCCCCAAGATACGCAGTATTTT.